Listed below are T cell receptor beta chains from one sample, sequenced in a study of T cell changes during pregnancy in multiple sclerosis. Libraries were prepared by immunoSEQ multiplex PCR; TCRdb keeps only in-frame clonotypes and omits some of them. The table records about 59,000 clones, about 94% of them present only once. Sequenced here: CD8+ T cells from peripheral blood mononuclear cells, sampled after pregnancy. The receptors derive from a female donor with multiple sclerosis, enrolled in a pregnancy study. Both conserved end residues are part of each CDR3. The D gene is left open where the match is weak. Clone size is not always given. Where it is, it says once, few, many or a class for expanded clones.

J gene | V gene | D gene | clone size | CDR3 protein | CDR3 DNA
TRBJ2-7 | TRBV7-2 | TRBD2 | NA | CASSWVGGSEQYF | TGTGCCAGCAGCTGGGTTGGCGGGAGCGAGCAGTACTTC
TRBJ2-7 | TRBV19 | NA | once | CASSSGLTYEQYF | TGTGCCAGTAGTAGCGGGCTAACCTACGAGCAGTACTTC
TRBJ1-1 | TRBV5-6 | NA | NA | CASSLSPNTEAFF | TGTGCCAGCAGCTTGTCTCCGAACACTGAAGCTTTCTTT
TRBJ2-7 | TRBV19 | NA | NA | CASSMVGRGDYEQYF | TGTGCCAGTAGTATGGTCGGGAGAGGAGACTACGAGCAGTACTTC
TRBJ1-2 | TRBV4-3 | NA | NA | CASSPTTGGGYGYTF | TGCGCCAGCAGCCCAACGACGGGGGGCGGCTATGGCTACACCTTC
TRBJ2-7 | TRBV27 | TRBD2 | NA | CASSPLPSGRASYEQYF | TGTGCCAGCAGTCCCCTTCCAAGCGGGAGGGCCTCCTACGAGCAGTACTTC
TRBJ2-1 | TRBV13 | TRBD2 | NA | CASSASSGMGDNEQFF | TGTGCCAGCAGCGCCTCTAGCGGGATGGGGGACAATGAGCAGTTCTTC
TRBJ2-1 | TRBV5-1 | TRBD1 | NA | CASSARDRDNNEQFF | TGCGCCAGCAGCGCGCGGGACAGGGACAACAATGAGCAGTTCTTC
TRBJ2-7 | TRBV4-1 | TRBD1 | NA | CASSATGSEQYF | TGCGCCAGCAGCGCGACAGGGAGCGAGCAGTACTTC
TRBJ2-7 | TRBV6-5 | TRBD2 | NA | CASSYSGSGSGEQYF | TGTGCCAGCAGTTACTCAGGTAGCGGGAGTGGCGAGCAGTACTTC
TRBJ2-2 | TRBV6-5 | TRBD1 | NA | CASSLNTGDTGELFF | TGTGCCAGCAGTTTAAACACAGGGGATACCGGGGAGCTGTTTTTT
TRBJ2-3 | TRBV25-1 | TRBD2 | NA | CASSRGLAGDTDTQYF | TGTGCCAGCAGTCGCGGACTAGCGGGAGACACAGATACGCAGTATTTT
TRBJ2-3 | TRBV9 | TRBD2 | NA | CASSIGTSQGVTDTQYF | TGTGCCAGCAGCATCGGGACTAGCCAGGGAGTAACAGATACGCAGTATTTT
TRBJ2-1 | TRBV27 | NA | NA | CASSLGHSSYNEQFF | TGTGCCAGCAGTTTAGGACATAGCTCCTACAATGAGCAGTTCTTC
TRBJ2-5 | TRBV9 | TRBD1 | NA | CASSSGTGGETQYF | TGTGCCAGCAGCTCCGGGACAGGAGGGGAGACCCAGTACTTC
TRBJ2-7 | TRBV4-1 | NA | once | CASSHPTGEQYF | TGCGCCAGCAGCCATCCCACGGGTGAGCAGTACTTC
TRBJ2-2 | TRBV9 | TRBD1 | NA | CASSGGPGGGRAGELFF | TGTGCCAGCAGCGGGGGACCAGGGGGCGGAAGGGCCGGGGAGCTGTTTTTT
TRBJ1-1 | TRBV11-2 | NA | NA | CASSFLRTEAFF | TGTGCCAGCAGCTTTTTGCGGACTGAAGCTTTCTTT
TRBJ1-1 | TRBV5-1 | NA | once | CASSLAYLRGNTEAFF | TGCGCCAGCAGCTTGGCCTACTTGCGAGGGAACACTGAAGCTTTCTTT
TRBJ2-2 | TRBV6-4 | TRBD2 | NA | CASSDQPGLAGWNTGELFF | TGTGCCAGCAGCGACCAACCGGGACTAGCGGGTTGGAACACCGGGGAGCTGTTTTTT
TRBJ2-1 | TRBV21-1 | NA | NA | CASSKVAGEAEQFF | TGTGCCAGCAGCAAAGTAGCGGGAGAAGCTGAGCAGTTCTTC
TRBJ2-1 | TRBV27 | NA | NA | CASSPGHLYNEQFF | TGTGCCAGCAGTCCCGGACACCTATACAATGAGCAGTTCTTC
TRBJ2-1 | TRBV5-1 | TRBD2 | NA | CASSLEASGIAFYNEQFF | TGCGCCAGCAGCTTGGAGGCTAGCGGGATCGCCTTCTACAATGAGCAGTTCTTC
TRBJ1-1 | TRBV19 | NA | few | CASSSGGTEAFF | TGTGCCAGTAGTTCCGGGGGGACTGAAGCTTTCTTT
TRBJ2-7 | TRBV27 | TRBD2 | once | CASSFKSAGDGEQYF | TGTGCCAGCAGTTTTAAGTCGGCGGGAGATGGGGAGCAGTACTTC
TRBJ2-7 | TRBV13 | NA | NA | CASSPAYEQYF | TGTGCCAGCAGCCCCGCCTACGAGCAGTACTTC
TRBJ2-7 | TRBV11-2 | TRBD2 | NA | CASSFGGTYEQYF | TGTGCCAGCAGCTTCGGGGGGACCTACGAGCAGTACTTC
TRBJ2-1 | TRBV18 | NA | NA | CASSSVGAVTEEQFF | TGTGCCAGCTCATCGGTAGGGGCTGTGACTGAGGAGCAGTTCTTC
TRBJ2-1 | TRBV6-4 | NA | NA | CASSDSGDSYNEQFF | TGTGCCAGCAGTGATAGCGGTGACTCCTACAATGAGCAGTTCTTC
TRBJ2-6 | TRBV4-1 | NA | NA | CASSQGHSSGANVLTF | TGCGCCAGCAGCCAAGGACATTCCTCTGGGGCCAACGTCCTGACTTTC
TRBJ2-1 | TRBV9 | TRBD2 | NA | CASSVESSGGYNEQFF | TGTGCCAGCAGCGTAGAATCTAGCGGTGGCTACAATGAGCAGTTCTTC
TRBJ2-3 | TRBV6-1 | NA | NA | CASSETDEDGDPSTDTQYF | TGTGCCAGCAGTGAAACTGACGAGGACGGGGATCCTAGCACAGATACGCAGTATTTT
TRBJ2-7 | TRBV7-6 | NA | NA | CASSPGFSYEQYF | TGTGCCAGCTCGCCGGGGTTTTCCTACGAGCAGTACTTC
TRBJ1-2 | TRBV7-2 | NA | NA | CASSLGRGGPKYYGYTF | TGTGCCAGCAGCTTAGGTCGGGGTGGACCAAAGTACTATGGCTACACCTTC
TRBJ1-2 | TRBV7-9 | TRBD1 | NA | CASSLAGGGQLYYGYTF | TGTGCCAGCAGCTTAGCCGGGGGGGGACAGCTCTACTATGGCTACACCTTC
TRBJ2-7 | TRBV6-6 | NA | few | CASSYSLGGEQYF | TGTGCCAGCAGTTACTCCTTGGGGGGCGAGCAGTACTTC
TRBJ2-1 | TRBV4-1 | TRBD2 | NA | CASSRGSGSLDEQFF | TGCGCCAGCAGCCGGGGTAGCGGGAGTCTGGATGAGCAGTTCTTC
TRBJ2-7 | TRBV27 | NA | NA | CASSRSALSSYEQYF | TGTGCCAGCAGTAGGAGCGCCTTAAGCTCCTACGAGCAGTACTTC
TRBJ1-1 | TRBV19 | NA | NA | CASSLGTTTEAFF | TGTGCCAGTAGTCTGGGGACAACCACTGAAGCTTTCTTT
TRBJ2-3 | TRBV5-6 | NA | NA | CASSSNPGLATDTQYF | TGTGCCAGCAGCTCGAACCCGGGACTTGCGACAGATACGCAGTATTTT
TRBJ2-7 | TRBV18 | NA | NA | CASSPGQGPFYEQYF | TGTGCCAGCTCACCTGGGCAGGGGCCCTTCTACGAGCAGTACTTC
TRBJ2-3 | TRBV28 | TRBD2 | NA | CASSSLEYGLAGSTDTQYF | TGTGCCAGCAGTTCCCTTGAGTACGGACTAGCGGGAAGCACAGATACGCAGTATTTT